These T cell receptor beta chains were read from a single sample in a study of T cell changes during pregnancy in multiple sclerosis. Method: immunoSEQ multiplex PCR; TCRdb's copy keeps in-frame clones and lacks some. Found here are tens of thousands of clones, roughly 94% of them singletons; the top ten hold under 3%. The sample consisted of CD8+ T cells from peripheral blood mononuclear cells, taken after pregnancy. The receptors here all came from a female donor with multiple sclerosis, enrolled in a pregnancy study. Each CDR3 is given with its conserved first and last residue. The order of the fields is clone size, D gene, V gene, J gene, CDR3 DNA, CDR3 protein. D genes are given only for firm matches. Size is stated for part of the rows, as once, few or many counts, or as a class when the clone is expanded.

.	TRBD2	TRBV19	TRBJ2-5	TGTGCCAGTAGTCCAGGACTAGCGGGCGTCCAAGAGACCCAGTACTTC	CASSPGLAGVQETQYF
.	TRBD2	TRBV19	TRBJ2-5	TGTGCCAGTAGGGAATTAGCGGGAGGGCCGTGGGAGACCCAGTACTTC	CASRELAGGPWETQYF
.	.	TRBV19	TRBJ2-7	TGTGCCAGTAGTATTCAGGGGGGAGTCGTTTACGAGCAGTACTTC	CASSIQGGVVYEQYF
.	.	TRBV5-1	TRBJ2-7	TGCGCCAGCAGCTCACAGGGTCCCTACGAGCAGTACTTC	CASSSQGPYEQYF
.	.	TRBV27	TRBJ2-1	TGTGCCAGCAGTTCAGGGCTAAATCCCTACAATGAGCAGTTCTTC	CASSSGLNPYNEQFF
.	TRBD2	TRBV5-5	TRBJ2-7	TGTGCCAGCAGCTCGGGACTATCCTACGAGCAGTACTTC	CASSSGLSYEQYF
.	.	TRBV1	TRBJ2-2	TGCACCAGCAGCCACCCACGGCCGGGAGGACGAACCGGGGAGCTGTTTTTT	CTSSHPRPGGRTGELFF
.	TRBD2	TRBV2	TRBJ2-1	TGTGCCAGCCGAGGGACTAGCCGGTTGGGGGGGAATAATGAGCAGTTCTTC	CASRGTSRLGGNNEQFF
.	TRBD1	TRBV2	TRBJ1-5	TGTGCCAGCATCCCCCAAGGACAGGGCCCTCAGCCCCAGCATTTT	CASIPQGQGPQPQHF
.	TRBD2	TRBV7-2	TRBJ2-7	TGTGCCAGCAGCTTAATGTTGGGACTAGCCCCCCGGCCCTACGAGCAGTACTTC	CASSLMLGLAPRPYEQYF
.	.	TRBV6-6	TRBJ1-5	TGTGCCAGCAGGACCGGCGGTCACAATCAGCCCCAGCATTTT	CASRTGGHNQPQHF
.	.	TRBV11-2	TRBJ1-1	TGTGCCAGCAGCAGAGGAACTGAAGCTTTCTTT	CASSRGTEAFF
few	.	TRBV27	TRBJ2-1	TGTGCCAGCAGTTTAGCAGGGGCCTACAATGAGCAGTTCTTC	CASSLAGAYNEQFF
.	.	TRBV27	TRBJ2-2	TGTGCCAGCAGTTTATACGGAACCGGACAGAACACCGGGGAGCTGTTTTTT	CASSLYGTGQNTGELFF
.	TRBD1	TRBV15	TRBJ1-2	TGTGCCACCAGCACCCTTCCCGGACAGGGGGCATTCGATGGCTACACCTTC	CATSTLPGQGAFDGYTF
.	TRBD1	TRBV5-4	TRBJ1-1	TGTGCCAGCAGCCTCGGACAGGGGGGGATGAACACTGAAGCTTTCTTT	CASSLGQGGMNTEAFF
.	TRBD2	TRBV27	TRBJ2-7	TGTGCCAGCGCTTACGCGGGGCCGACTAGCGGCTACGAGCAGTACTTC	CASAYAGPTSGYEQYF
once	.	TRBV27	TRBJ2-7	TGTGCCAGCGGTACAGGGAGTTTAAGTGAGCAGTACTTC	CASGTGSLSEQYF
.	.	TRBV19	TRBJ2-1	TGTGCCAGTAGTATGACGGCGGAGGGTCCCAGTCCGGGGGTCAATGAGCAGTTCTTC	CASSMTAEGPSPGVNEQFF
.	.	TRBV27	TRBJ2-3	TGTGCCAGCAGTTTATCGGGCTTGGCGCAGTATTTT	CASSLSGLAQYF
.	TRBD1	TRBV9	TRBJ1-1	TGTGCCAGCAGGGGACAGCCGAACACTGAAGCTTTCTTT	CASRGQPNTEAFF
.	.	TRBV13	TRBJ2-7	TGTGCCAGCGCGGGCCAGCCGATTTCCTACGAGCAGTACTTC	CASAGQPISYEQYF
.	TRBD2	TRBV27	TRBJ2-5	TGTGCCAGCAGCCTCCTACTGGGACTACAAGAGACCCAGTACTTC	CASSLLLGLQETQYF
.	.	TRBV27	TRBJ1-5	TGTGCCAGCAGTTTAATTAGGGGTAGTCAGCCCCAGCATTTT	CASSLIRGSQPQHF
.	.	TRBV25-1	TRBJ2-7	TGTGCCAGCGAGAACGACATGTCCTACGAGCAGTACTTC	CASENDMSYEQYF
once	.	TRBV7-6	TRBJ2-2	TGTGCCAGCAGCTTATCTAGTTCCACCGGGGAGCTGTTTTTT	CASSLSSSTGELFF
.	.	TRBV7-3	TRBJ2-2	TGTGCCAGCAGCTTACTACAGGGAAACACCGGGGAGCTGTTTTTT	CASSLLQGNTGELFF
.	.	TRBV28	TRBJ1-2	TGTGCCAGCAGACCGTGGGGTGCGACAGGAATGAGTGAAGGCTACACCTTC	CASRPWGATGMSEGYTF
.	TRBD2	TRBV7-9	TRBJ2-1	TGTGCCAGCAGCTCCCCGGGACTAGCGGGAACCTACAATGAGCAGTTCTTC	CASSSPGLAGTYNEQFF
.	.	TRBV19	TRBJ1-3	TGTGCCAGTAGTATATTGACAGGCGCTGGAAACACCATATATTTT	CASSILTGAGNTIYF
once	.	TRBV7-3	TRBJ1-3	TGTGCCAGCAGCCAGGCGAACACCATATATTTT	CASSQANTIYF
.	TRBD1	TRBV4-1	TRBJ2-1	TGCGCCAGCAGCCTGATTACAGGGGGTCGCGATGAGCAGTTCTTC	CASSLITGGRDEQFF
.	.	TRBV2	TRBJ2-3	TGTGCCAGCAGTGACCCCGCCCTGGCCACAGATACGCAGTATTTT	CASSDPALATDTQYF
.	.	TRBV4-1	TRBJ2-1	TGCGCCAGCAGCCCCGGAGGATACAATGAGCAGTTCTTC	CASSPGGYNEQFF
.	TRBD1	TRBV30	TRBJ1-2	TGTGCCTGGAGTGTACCCAACTACACACCGGGACAGGGTCCCTATGGCTACACCTTC	CAWSVPNYTPGQGPYGYTF
.	.	TRBV9	TRBJ2-5	TGTGCCAGCGGGTCTAGGGGCCAGTACTTC	CASGSRGQYF
.	TRBD2	TRBV9	TRBJ2-7	TGTGCCAGCAGCGGGGGTCCGAGGCTAGCGGGAGTTCAGCAGTACTTC	CASSGGPRLAGVQQYF
.	TRBD1	TRBV28	TRBJ1-2	TGTGCCAGCAGACCCCCCGGGACAGGGGACTATGGCTACACCTTC	CASRPPGTGDYGYTF
.	TRBD2	TRBV7-9	TRBJ2-7	TGTGCCAGCAGCACCGGACTAGCGGGAGGGCCGGGCTCCCACGAGCAGTACTTC	CASSTGLAGGPGSHEQYF
.	TRBD2	TRBV27	TRBJ2-3	TGTGCCAGCAGTTTAAGAGGCCCTCTAGCGGGAGGGTTCCCAGATACGCAGTATTTT	CASSLRGPLAGGFPDTQYF
.	.	TRBV2	TRBJ1-5	TGTGCCAGCAGTGAAGCGGAGCCCGCCGGAAATCAGCCCCAGCATTTT	CASSEAEPAGNQPQHF
.	TRBD2	TRBV27	TRBJ2-3	TGTGCCAGCAGTTTGCCGACTAGCGGGAGTGATACGCAGTATTTT	CASSLPTSGSDTQYF
.	.	TRBV6-6	TRBJ1-1	TGTGCCAGCAGTTACCCGGGGGGGAGGGAAGCTTTCTTT	CASSYPGGREAFF
.	TRBD1	TRBV4-2	TRBJ1-2	TGTGCCAGCAGCCAAGAACCCCCGGGACAGATCCTTGGCTACACCTTC	CASSQEPPGQILGYTF
.	.	TRBV5-4	TRBJ1-1	TGTGCCAGCAGCTTGGAGGGGGTTGAAGCTTTCTTT	CASSLEGVEAFF
.	TRBD2	TRBV5-1	TRBJ2-7	TGCGCCAGCAGCCTGAGCGGGAGGGTCGCCTACGAGCAGTACTTC	CASSLSGRVAYEQYF
.	.	TRBV19	TRBJ2-7	TGTGCCAGTAGTATAGCAGCCGGGGGATACGAGCAGTACTTC	CASSIAAGGYEQYF
.	TRBD2	TRBV29-1	TRBJ2-1	TGCAGCGTTGAGGGGCAGTGGGGGGGCAATGAGCAGTTCTTC	CSVEGQWGGNEQFF
.	.	TRBV5-6	TRBJ2-5	TGTGCCAGCTCCACCCTAGCGAGCGGTGAGACCCAGTACTTC	CASSTLASGETQYF
.	.	TRBV18	TRBJ2-7	TGTGCCAGCTCACCTCCGCCGGGAGAGTTTGGCGAGCAGTACTTC	CASSPPPGEFGEQYF
.	TRBD2	TRBV15	TRBJ2-7	TGTGCCACCAGCCTAGTCGGGGGGAGCTACGAGCAGTACTTC	CATSLVGGSYEQYF
.	TRBD2	TRBV2	TRBJ2-1	TGTGCCAGCAGGCCGACTAGCGGGAGTGGTTCCTACAATGAGCAGTTCTTC	CASRPTSGSGSYNEQFF
.	.	TRBV27	TRBJ1-1	TGTGCCAGCAGCCTGGCCTGGAACACTGAAGCTTTCTTT	CASSLAWNTEAFF
.	TRBD1	TRBV19	TRBJ2-3	TGTGCCAGTAGTCCTACAGGGGGTAGATTGGATACGCAGTATTTT	CASSPTGGRLDTQYF
.	TRBD2	TRBV7-2	TRBJ2-1	TGTGCCAGCAGCAGGTTGGCGGGAGAGTTGAGCAATGAGCAGTTCTTC	CASSRLAGELSNEQFF
.	TRBD2	TRBV11-3	TRBJ2-1	TGTGCCAGCAGCTTGGGACTAGCGGGAAGCAATGAGCAGTTCTTC	CASSLGLAGSNEQFF
.	.	TRBV27	TRBJ2-1	TGTGCCAGCAGTTTGGGACTTTATAGCTCCTACAATGAGCAGTTCTTC	CASSLGLYSSYNEQFF